These 15 T cell receptor beta chains originate from one sample sequenced in a study of shared clonotypes between healthy human individuals. Only in-frame clones appear in the TCRdb table, and some are missing; sequencing was by immunoSEQ multiplex PCR. The table shows about 1 million clones, with around 75% occurring only once. Sequencing used memory CD4+ T cells sorted from blood. Stated subset: CD45RA-negative fraction. These TCRs come from a young man in good health.

CDR3 amino acids: CASSFPPEEKLFF. DNA of the CDR3: TGTGCCAGCAGCTTTCCCCCCGAGGAAAAACTGTTTTTT. This rearrangement joins TRBV7-9 to TRBJ1-4; D is ambiguous. Per the germline V gene, CDR1 is SEHNR and CDR2 is FQNEAQ (reference sequence). The CDR3 contains 13 residues. Trimming pared 3 bases from V and 8 bases from J, leaving 10 bases between.

The rearrangement joins TRBV23-1 to TRBJ1-3; 7 nucleotides agree with TRBD1. TRBV23-1 has ORF status, its function being uncertain. The CDR3 spans 21 residues. After removal of 7 bases from V and 0 bases from J, the junction contained 24 bases not matched to a gene. CDR3 residues: CASNLAVRRGLTRDSGNTIYF. CDR3 nucleotides: TGCGCCAGCAACCTGGCTGTGAGAAGGGGGCTGACGAGAGACTCTGGAAACACCATATATTTT.

The V gene is TRBV6-1, the J gene TRBJ2-7; TRBD2 aligns across 16 bases. Germline loops: CDR1 MNHNS, CDR2 SASEGT. The CDR3 sequence is 20 residues long. Trimming removed 4 bases from V and 4 bases from J; junction bases left unmatched: 16. CDR3 loop: CASSGKAGTSGGAVLYEQYF. The CDR3 nucleotides are TGTGCCAGCAGTGGCAAGGCCGGGACTAGCGGGGGGGCAGTTTTGTACGAGCAGTACTTC.

This clone has just a few counts. CDR3 sequence reads: CASSLGQVNTEAFF. For the CDR3, the DNA is TGTGCCAGTAGTTTAGGACAGGTGAACACTGAAGCTTTCTTT. V and J are TRBV19 and TRBJ1-1; 7 bases are a match to TRBD1. V was pared by 5 bases and J by 0 bases, with 3 bases of the junction left unmatched. Germline V lookup: CDR1 LNHDA, CDR2 SQIVND (reference sequence). The CDR3 is 14 amino acids. The full variable domain, rest sourced from reference TRBV19 and TRBJ1-1, is DGGITQSPKYLFRKEGQNVTLSCEQNLNHDAMYWYRQDPGQGLRLIYYSQIVNDFQKGDIAEGYSVSREKKESFPLTVTSAQKNPTAFYLCASSLGQVNTEAFFGQGTRLTVV.

The chain recombines TRBV5-6 with TRBJ1-1; TRBD1 matches 7 bases. This CDR3 contains 14 residues. Trimming took 4 bases from V and 1 from J; bases not matched to a gene: 4. Germline loops: CDR1 SGHDT, CDR2 YYEEEE. CDR3 in DNA: TGTGCCAGCAGCCGGGACAGATCGAACACTGAAGCTTTCTTT. Translating gives CASSRDRSNTEAFF.

V gene TRBV4-1 combines with J gene TRBJ1-3; TRBD1 might be the D (5 bases). V gave up 4 bases and J gave up 0 bases, with 22 bases separating them. This CDR3 spans 19 amino acids. CDR1 MGHRA and CDR2 YSYEKL come from the germline V gene. The DNA for the CDR3 is TGCGCCAGCAGCCTCCGGGGAGGGGCCCGGGAACCCTCTGGAAACACCATATATTTT. It yields the protein CASSLRGGAREPSGNTIYF.

V and J are TRBV7-8 and TRBJ1-3, with D uncertain. V dropped 3 bases and J dropped 0 bases, with 9 bases sitting between them. Looked up from germline, CDR1 is SGHVS and CDR2 is FQNEAQ. The CDR3 spans 15 residues. CDR3 DNA sequence: TGTGCCAGCAGCTTGACGGACTTCTCTGGAAACACCATATATTTT. It encodes CASSLTDFSGNTIYF.

This chain connects TRBV6-6 to TRBJ1-5; tentative D call: TRBD1 (5 bases). CDR3 length: 15 amino acids. The V gene's germline CDR1 is MNHNY and CDR2 SVGAGI (reference sequence). V was trimmed by 2 bases and J by 6 bases, leaving 14 bases between them. Here the CDR3 DNA reads TGTGCCAGCAGTTACGGGGCAGGCGGCGCTCAGCCCCAGCATTTT. This translates into CASSYGAGGAQPQHF.

J is TRBJ2-5 and V is TRBV9, with 10 bases matching TRBD1. The CDR3 contains 17 residues. J gave up 2 bases and V 1 base, and 8 bases lay outside the gene matches. Germline CDR1 reads SGDLS; CDR2 reads YYNGEE. CDR3 sequence reads: CASSVTGQGPIQETQYF. The CDR3 DNA reads TGTGCCAGCAGCGTAACGGGACAGGGGCCCATTCAAGAGACCCAGTACTTC.

The sample holds a few counts of this clone. J is TRBJ2-2 and V is TRBV11-2; 8 bases line up with TRBD2. The V gene's germline CDR1 is SGHAT and CDR2 FQNNGV. J lost 1 base, V lost 6 bases, and 7 bases had no gene match. The CDR3 totals 16 residues. CDR3 in DNA: TGTGCCAGCAGAAAGTCTAGCGGGCAGAACACCGGGGAGCTGTTTTTT. This gives the protein CASRKSSGQNTGELFF.

The CDR3, as DNA: TGTGCCATCAGTGATACAGGGATGACCTACGAGCAGTACTTC. Amino acid sequence: CAISDTGMTYEQYF. J is TRBJ2-7 and V is TRBV10-3; D might be TRBD1 (6 bases). The CDR3 has 14 amino acids. V lost 3 bases to trimming and J lost 2 bases, with 11 bases between them. Germline CDR1 reads ENHRY; CDR2 reads SYGVKD.

The rearrangement links TRBV15 to TRBJ1-2; D not certain. The CDR3 has 15 amino acids. Trimming took off 1 base at V and 0 bases at J, with 9 bases between the two ends. The germline V gene has CDR1 LNHNV and CDR2 YYDKDF (reference sequence). The CDR3 bases are TGTGCCACCAGCAGAGGCCGGGGAGCTAACTATGGCTACACCTTC. Translation gives CATSRGRGANYGYTF.

The chain combines TRBV5-1 with TRBJ2-2; unclear D gene. The CDR3 contains 15 residues. V dropped 6 bases and J dropped 3 bases, with 15 bases sitting between them. Germline assignment: CDR1 SGHRS and CDR2 YFSETQ. The CDR3 here is CASKFTVIDTGELFF. The CDR3 DNA reads as TGCGCCAGCAAGTTTACGGTAATCGACACCGGGGAGCTGTTTTTT.

The rearrangement uses TRBV5-1 and TRBJ2-5; perhaps D is TRBD1 or TRBD2 (5 bases each). The V gene lost 2 bases and the J gene lost 5 bases, with 10 bases spanning the gap. Germline loops: CDR1 SGHRS, CDR2 YFSETQ. This CDR3 is 13 amino acids long. The CDR3 sequence is CASSFPGRETQYF. CDR3 bases: TGCGCCAGCAGCTTTCCGGGGCGCGAGACCCAGTACTTC.

V and J are TRBV28 and TRBJ2-1; the D gene is possibly TRBD2 (6 bases). V was cut by 5 bases and J by 6 bases, with 17 bases left in between. The CDR3 is 15 residues long. Germline CDR1 and CDR2: MDHEN and SYDVKM. In nucleotides, the CDR3 is TGTGCCAGCAGTGGCGCGGGGCCCTACCTCAATGAGCAGTTCTTC. This sequence encodes CASSGAGPYLNEQFF.